Presented here are 2 T cell receptor beta chains from one specimen sequenced in a study of cytomegalovirus exposure and HLA in healthy donors. TCRdb's table, derived via immunoSEQ multiplex PCR, lists solely in-frame clones and lacks some. The table records a few hundred thousand clones, about nine tenths of them present only once. The sample comprised PBMCs. The receptors were sampled from a woman between 18 and 29 years old in good health and CMV-seronegative.

The chain recombines TRBV4-2 with TRBJ2-3; D unresolved. V was shortened by 0 bases and J by 0 bases, with 13 bases between the two germline ends. This CDR3 has 17 amino acids. The germline V gene encodes CDR1 LGHNA and CDR2 YNFKEQ. CDR3 sequence: CASSQDSRLTSTDTQYF. In DNA, the CDR3 is TGTGCCAGCAGCCAAGATAGCCGACTGACTAGCACAGATACGCAGTATTTT.

V usage is TRBV7-6 and J usage is TRBJ1-4; 9 bases are shared with TRBD1. With 2 bases clipped from V and 3 bases from J, the junction kept 1 base outside the gene matches. Germline CDR1 SGHVS, CDR2 FNYEAQ. The CDR3 runs 15 residues. This CDR3 reads CASSLNRGPNEKLFF. The CDR3, as DNA: TGTGCCAGCAGCTTAAACAGGGGGCCTAATGAAAAACTGTTTTTT.